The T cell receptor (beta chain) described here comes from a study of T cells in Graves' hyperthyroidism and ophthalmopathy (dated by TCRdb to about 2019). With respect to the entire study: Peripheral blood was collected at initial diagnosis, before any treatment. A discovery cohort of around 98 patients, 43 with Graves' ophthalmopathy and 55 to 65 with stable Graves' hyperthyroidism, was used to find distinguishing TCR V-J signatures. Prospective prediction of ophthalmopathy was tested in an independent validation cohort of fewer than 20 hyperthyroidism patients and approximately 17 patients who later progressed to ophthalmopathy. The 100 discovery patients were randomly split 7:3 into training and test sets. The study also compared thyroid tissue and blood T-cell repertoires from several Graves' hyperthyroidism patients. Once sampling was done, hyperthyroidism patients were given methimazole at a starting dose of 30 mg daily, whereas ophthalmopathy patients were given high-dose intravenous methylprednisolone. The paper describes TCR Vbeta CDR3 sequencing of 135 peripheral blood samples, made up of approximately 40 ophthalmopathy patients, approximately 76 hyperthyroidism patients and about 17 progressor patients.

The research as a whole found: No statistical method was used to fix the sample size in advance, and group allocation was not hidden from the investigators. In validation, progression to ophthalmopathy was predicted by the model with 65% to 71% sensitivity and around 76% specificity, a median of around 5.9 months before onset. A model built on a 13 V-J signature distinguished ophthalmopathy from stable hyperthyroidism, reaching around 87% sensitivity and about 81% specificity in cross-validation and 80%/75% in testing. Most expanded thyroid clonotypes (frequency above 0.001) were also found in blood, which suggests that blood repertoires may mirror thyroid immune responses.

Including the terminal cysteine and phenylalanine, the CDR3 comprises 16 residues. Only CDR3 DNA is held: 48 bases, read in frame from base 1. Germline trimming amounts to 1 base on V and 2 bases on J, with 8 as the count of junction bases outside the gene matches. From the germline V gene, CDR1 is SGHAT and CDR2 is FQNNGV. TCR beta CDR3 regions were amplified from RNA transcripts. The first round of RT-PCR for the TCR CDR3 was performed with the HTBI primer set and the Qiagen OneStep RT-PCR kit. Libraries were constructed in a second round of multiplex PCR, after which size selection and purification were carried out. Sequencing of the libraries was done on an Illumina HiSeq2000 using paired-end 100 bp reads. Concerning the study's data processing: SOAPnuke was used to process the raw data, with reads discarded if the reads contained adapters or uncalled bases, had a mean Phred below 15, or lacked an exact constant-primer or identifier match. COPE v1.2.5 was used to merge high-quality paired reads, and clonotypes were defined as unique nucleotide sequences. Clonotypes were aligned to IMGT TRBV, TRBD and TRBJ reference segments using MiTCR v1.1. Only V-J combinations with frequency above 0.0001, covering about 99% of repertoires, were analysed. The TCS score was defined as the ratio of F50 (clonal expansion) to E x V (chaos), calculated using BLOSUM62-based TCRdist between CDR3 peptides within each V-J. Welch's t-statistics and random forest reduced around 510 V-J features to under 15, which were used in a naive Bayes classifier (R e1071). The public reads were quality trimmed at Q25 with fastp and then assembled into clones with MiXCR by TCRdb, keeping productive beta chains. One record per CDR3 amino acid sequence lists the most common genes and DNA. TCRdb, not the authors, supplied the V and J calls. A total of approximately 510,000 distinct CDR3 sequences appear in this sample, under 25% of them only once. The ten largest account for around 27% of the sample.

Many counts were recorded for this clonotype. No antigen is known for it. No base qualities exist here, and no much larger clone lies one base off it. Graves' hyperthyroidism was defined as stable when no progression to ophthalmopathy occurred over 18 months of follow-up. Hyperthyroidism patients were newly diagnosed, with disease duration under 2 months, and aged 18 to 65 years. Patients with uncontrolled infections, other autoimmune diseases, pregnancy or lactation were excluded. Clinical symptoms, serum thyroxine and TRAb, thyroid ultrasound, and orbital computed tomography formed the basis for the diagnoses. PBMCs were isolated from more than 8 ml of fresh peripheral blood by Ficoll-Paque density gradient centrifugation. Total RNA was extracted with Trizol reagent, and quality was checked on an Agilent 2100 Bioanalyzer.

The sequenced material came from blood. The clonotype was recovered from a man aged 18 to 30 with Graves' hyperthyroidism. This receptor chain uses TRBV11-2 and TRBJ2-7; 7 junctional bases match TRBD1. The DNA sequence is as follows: TGTGCCAGCAGCTTAGTTCCGGGACAGTGGACCTACGAGCAGTACTTC. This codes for CASSLVPGQWTYEQYF.